The 9 T cell receptor beta chains below were found in one sample sequenced in a study of blood T cell repertoires in COVID-19. Method: immunoSEQ multiplex PCR; TCRdb's copy keeps in-frame clones and lacks some. The sample has a few hundred thousand clones; roughly 91% are singletons. Input material: PBMCs or T cells enriched from blood (not recorded which). The receptors were sampled from a woman aged 60-75 years in a cohort exposed to, infected with or recovered from COVID-19 (not recorded which).

This clone has just one count. The chain has TRBV5-4 and TRBJ1-2, with 7 bases matching TRBD1. Per germline, CDR1 SGHNT and CDR2 YYREEE (reference sequence). The CDR3 spans 14 residues. The V segment lost 4 bases and the J segment 2 bases; nucleotides outside the gene matches: 5. The CDR3 sequence is CASSPGQLNYGYTF. The DNA for the CDR3 is TGTGCCAGCAGCCCGGGACAGTTGAACTATGGCTACACCTTC. The full variable domain, its missing parts supplied by reference TRBV5-4 and TRBJ1-2, is ETGVTQSPTHLIKTRGQQVTLRCSSQSGHNTVSWYQQALGQGPQFIFQYYREEENGRGNFPPRFSGLQFPNYSSELNVNALELDDSALYLCASSPGQLNYGYTFGSGTRLTVV.

The CDR3 protein is CASTGDTNTGELFF. Written as DNA, the CDR3 is TGTGCCAGCACCGGGGATACGAACACCGGGGAGCTGTTTTTT. The genes are TRBV2 and TRBJ2-2, with D tentatively TRBD2 (5 bases). CDR1 is SNHLY and CDR2 is FYNNEI in the germline V gene. Trimming removed 7 bases at V and 0 bases at J, with 9 bases between. The CDR3 sequence is 14 residues long.

This chain connects TRBV21-1 to TRBJ1-5; the D call in the table, TRBD1, was not verified against the DNA. TRBV21-1 is a listed pseudogene. CDR3 size: 16 residues. The CDR3 protein is CASSKGRGQHNQPQHF. In DNA, the CDR3 is TGTGCCAGCAGCAAAGGGAGGGGACAGCACAATCAGCCCCAGCATTTT.

The V and J genes are TRBV5-6 and TRBJ1-5, with TRBD1 as a possible D gene (5 bases). The germline V gene encodes CDR1 SGHDT and CDR2 YYEEEE. Trimming pared 1 base from V and 6 bases from J, leaving 8 bases between. The CDR3 contains 13 residues. CDR3 protein: CASSLSQGQPQHF. The CDR3 nucleotides read TGTGCCAGCAGCTTGAGTCAGGGTCAGCCCCAGCATTTT.

The chain links TRBV5-6 to TRBJ2-7; TRBD2 aligns across 8 bases. Germline-derived CDR1 and CDR2 are SGHDT and YYEEEE. The V and J ends lost 2 bases and 7 bases, in that order; junction bases with no gene match: 5. The length of the CDR3 is 13 residues. Here the CDR3 reads CASSLGTRGEQYF. The CDR3 DNA is TGTGCCAGCAGCTTAGGGACTAGGGGTGAGCAGTACTTC.

This clone has just one count. V gene TRBV25-1 combines with J gene TRBJ1-1, with unresolved D. V was cut by 0 bases and J by 9 bases, with 11 bases left in between. Germline values: CDR1 MGHDK, CDR2 SYGVNS. The CDR3 is made up of 13 amino acids. CDR3 amino acids: CASSEYASEQAFF. The CDR3 DNA follows: TGTGCCAGCAGTGAATATGCCAGCGAGCAAGCTTTCTTT.

The J gene is TRBJ2-2, the V gene TRBV7-3, with a possible D match to TRBD2 (6 bases). Germline values: CDR1 SGHTA, CDR2 FQGTGA. This CDR3 is built from 15 residues. Trimming took 5 bases from V and 4 from J, leaving 14 bases between them. The CDR3 bases are TGTGCCAGCAGCCTTCGAGCGGGCAGCACCGGGGAGCTGTTTTTT. It codes for CASSLRAGSTGELFF.

V gene TRBV18 combines with J gene TRBJ2-7, with 7 bases matching TRBD2. CDR3 length equals 14 residues. The V gene end was trimmed by 3 bases and the J gene end by 2 bases; junction bases not matched to a gene: 4. The germline CDR1 and CDR2 sequences are KGHSH and LQKENI. The CDR3 nucleotides read TGTGCCAGCTCACCTGGGACTATTACCTACGAGCAGTACTTC. This sequence encodes CASSPGTITYEQYF.

The chain is built from TRBV21-1 and TRBJ1-5; the DNA was not used to check the table's D call, TRBD1. TRBV21-1 is annotated as a pseudogene. CDR3 length: 19 amino acids. CDR3 sequence: CASSKGPGRGDRDNQPQHF. The CDR3 region has the DNA TGTGCCAGCAGCAAAGGTCCTGGCAGGGGAGATAGAGACAATCAGCCCCAGCATTTT.